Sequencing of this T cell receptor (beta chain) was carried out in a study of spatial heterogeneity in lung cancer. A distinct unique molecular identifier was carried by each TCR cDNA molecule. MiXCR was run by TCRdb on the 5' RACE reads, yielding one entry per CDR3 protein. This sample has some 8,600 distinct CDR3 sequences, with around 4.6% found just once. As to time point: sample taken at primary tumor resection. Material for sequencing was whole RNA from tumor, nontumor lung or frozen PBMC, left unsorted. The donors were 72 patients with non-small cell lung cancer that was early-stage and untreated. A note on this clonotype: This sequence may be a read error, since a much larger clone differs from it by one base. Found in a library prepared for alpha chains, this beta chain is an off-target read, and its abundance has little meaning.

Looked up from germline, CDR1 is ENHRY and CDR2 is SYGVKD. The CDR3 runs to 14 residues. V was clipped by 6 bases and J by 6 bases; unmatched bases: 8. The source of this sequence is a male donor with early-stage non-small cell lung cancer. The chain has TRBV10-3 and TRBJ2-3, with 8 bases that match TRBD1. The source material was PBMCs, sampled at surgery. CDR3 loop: CAIRESGGVDTQYF. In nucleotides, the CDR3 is TGTGCCATCAGAGAATCAGGGGGCGTTGATACGCAGTATTTT.